These T cell receptor beta chains were read from a single sample in a study of Ad26.COV2.S vaccination and SARS-CoV-2 variants. TCRdb's copy holds only in-frame clones and misses some; the assay was immunoSEQ multiplex PCR. The sample records roughly 510,000 clones, around 85% being singletons. The input for sequencing was peripheral blood, taken in a trial of Ad26.COV2.S vaccine versus placebo. The receptor source for this set is a person aged 18 to 65 who received the Ad26.COV2.S COVID-19 vaccine or a placebo. Both conserved end residues are part of each CDR3. The D gene is left open where the match is weak. Clone size is shown for a subset of rows, as once, few, many or a class of expanded clone.

clone size: .
D gene: TRBD1
V gene: TRBV19
J gene: TRBJ1-2
CDR3 DNA: TGTGCCAGTAGTTCCAGAGGGACAGCCCGCGGCTACACCTTC
CDR3 protein: CASSSRGTARGYTF

clone size: .
D gene: .
V gene: TRBV12-3/TRBV12-4
J gene: TRBJ1-5
CDR3 DNA: TGTGCCAGCAGCACGGATAGCAATCAGCCCCAGCATTTT
CDR3 protein: CASSTDSNQPQHF

clone size: .
D gene: .
V gene: TRBV5-6
J gene: TRBJ2-1
CDR3 DNA: TGTGCCAGCAGCTTGGGTACTAGCAGATACAATGAGCAGTTCTTC
CDR3 protein: CASSLGTSRYNEQFF

clone size: .
D gene: .
V gene: TRBV5-1
J gene: TRBJ2-3
CDR3 DNA: TGCGCCAGCAGCTCATGGGACTCGCCGGATACGCAGTATTTT
CDR3 protein: CASSSWDSPDTQYF

clone size: .
D gene: .
V gene: TRBV2
J gene: TRBJ2-3
CDR3 DNA: TGTGCCAGCAGTGTGAAAGTTCCGAACGCGGCGCAGTATTTT
CDR3 protein: CASSVKVPNAAQYF

clone size: .
D gene: .
V gene: TRBV6-5
J gene: TRBJ2-7
CDR3 DNA: TGTGCCAGCAGGTTGAAGGGGGGTTCCTACGAGCAGTACTTC
CDR3 protein: CASRLKGGSYEQYF

clone size: .
D gene: TRBD1
V gene: TRBV6-4
J gene: TRBJ1-2
CDR3 DNA: TGTGCCAGCAGTGACTCGGGACAGAGTGGCTATGGCTACACCTTC
CDR3 protein: CASSDSGQSGYGYTF

clone size: .
D gene: .
V gene: TRBV7-2
J gene: TRBJ2-6
CDR3 DNA: TGTGCCAGCAGCTTACGGCAGCACTCTGGGGCCAACGTCCTGACTTTC
CDR3 protein: CASSLRQHSGANVLTF

clone size: .
D gene: .
V gene: TRBV28
J gene: TRBJ1-1
CDR3 DNA: TGTGCCAGTTTTAGGGGCTTTGAAGCTTTCTTT
CDR3 protein: CASFRGFEAFF

clone size: .
D gene: TRBD1
V gene: TRBV9
J gene: TRBJ1-6
CDR3 DNA: TGTGCCAGCAGCTCCCCGGGGACAGGGAAATTGAATTCACCCCTCCACTTT
CDR3 protein: CASSSPGTGKLNSPLHF

clone size: few
D gene: .
V gene: TRBV7-8
J gene: TRBJ2-5
CDR3 DNA: TGTGCCAGCAGCTTCCAGGGGCAGTACCAAGAGACCCAGTACTTC
CDR3 protein: CASSFQGQYQETQYF

clone size: .
D gene: TRBD1
V gene: TRBV10-3
J gene: TRBJ2-1
CDR3 DNA: TGTGCCATCAGTGAACTGGACAGGGACACTGAGCAGTTCTTC
CDR3 protein: CAISELDRDTEQFF

clone size: .
D gene: TRBD1
V gene: TRBV19
J gene: TRBJ1-5
CDR3 DNA: TGTGCCAGGATGGACAGGGGGTACCAGCCCCAGCATTTT
CDR3 protein: CARMDRGYQPQHF

clone size: few
D gene: TRBD1
V gene: TRBV7-9
J gene: TRBJ1-2
CDR3 DNA: TGTGCCAGCAGCCCAGGGGGCCCCACAGGGTATGGCTACACCTTC
CDR3 protein: CASSPGGPTGYGYTF

clone size: .
D gene: .
V gene: TRBV9
J gene: TRBJ2-1
CDR3 DNA: TGTGCCAGCAGCGTCCGGGACACCCCCTACAATGAGCAGTTCTTC
CDR3 protein: CASSVRDTPYNEQFF

clone size: .
D gene: .
V gene: TRBV19
J gene: TRBJ2-3
CDR3 DNA: TGTGCCAGTAGTATAGGGGAAAAGGGTACGCAGTATTTT
CDR3 protein: CASSIGEKGTQYF

clone size: .
D gene: .
V gene: TRBV28
J gene: TRBJ1-1
CDR3 DNA: TGTGCCAGCAGTTTAAAGCTCCTCGCTGAAGCTTTCTTT
CDR3 protein: CASSLKLLAEAFF

clone size: .
D gene: .
V gene: TRBV18
J gene: TRBJ1-1
CDR3 DNA: TGTGCCAGCTCACGGAAACAACAGGGCACTGAAGCTTTCTTT
CDR3 protein: CASSRKQQGTEAFF

clone size: many
D gene: .
V gene: TRBV7-3
J gene: TRBJ2-3
CDR3 DNA: TGTGCCAGCAGCCCGGGGGGCGGGATTACTAGCACAGATACGCAGTATTTT
CDR3 protein: CASSPGGGITSTDTQYF

clone size: .
D gene: .
V gene: TRBV13
J gene: TRBJ1-6
CDR3 DNA: TGTGCCAGCAGCTTATGGGGGCGGTTTTCACCCCTCCACTTT
CDR3 protein: CASSLWGRFSPLHF

clone size: .
D gene: TRBD1
V gene: TRBV10-3
J gene: TRBJ2-2
CDR3 DNA: TGTGCCATCGCTCCGGGACAGGGGGGCACCGGGGAGCTGTTTTTT
CDR3 protein: CAIAPGQGGTGELFF

clone size: .
D gene: .
V gene: TRBV28
J gene: TRBJ1-4
CDR3 DNA: TGTGCCAGCCAGGAGGCCGGGACAAAAAAACTGTTTTTT
CDR3 protein: CASQEAGTKKLFF

clone size: .
D gene: .
V gene: TRBV7-3
J gene: TRBJ2-2
CDR3 DNA: TGTGCCAGCAGCCCCAGGGGGGGTTCTCGGACCGGGGAGCTGTTTTTT
CDR3 protein: CASSPRGGSRTGELFF

clone size: .
D gene: .
V gene: TRBV10-3
J gene: TRBJ2-3
CDR3 DNA: TGTGCCATCAGTGGTCGGGGGTACACAGATACGCAGTATTTT
CDR3 protein: CAISGRGYTDTQYF

clone size: .
D gene: TRBD2
V gene: TRBV27
J gene: TRBJ2-1
CDR3 DNA: TGTGCCAGCAGCCGTCTTAGGAGGGGGGAAGGGACTAGGAGCTCCTACAATGAGCAGTTCTTC
CDR3 protein: CASSRLRRGEGTRSSYNEQFF

clone size: .
D gene: .
V gene: TRBV7-2
J gene: TRBJ2-7
CDR3 DNA: TGTGCCAGCAGCTTCGAACCCCGCCGCCAGTACGAGCAGTACTTC
CDR3 protein: CASSFEPRRQYEQYF

clone size: .
D gene: TRBD1
V gene: TRBV3-1/TRBV3-2
J gene: TRBJ1-2
CDR3 DNA: TGTGCCAGCAGCCAAGATACTTTCCGAGACAGGGGGTATGGCTACACCTTC
CDR3 protein: CASSQDTFRDRGYGYTF

clone size: .
D gene: .
V gene: TRBV28
J gene: TRBJ2-1
CDR3 DNA: TGTGCCAGCAGTCGGCCACAGGATCACAATGAGCAGTTCTTC
CDR3 protein: CASSRPQDHNEQFF

clone size: .
D gene: TRBD2
V gene: TRBV2
J gene: TRBJ2-3
CDR3 DNA: TGTGCCAGCAGTGAAGGGACTAGCGGGAGGGTTACGCAGTATTTT
CDR3 protein: CASSEGTSGRVTQYF

clone size: .
D gene: TRBD2
V gene: TRBV28
J gene: TRBJ2-3
CDR3 DNA: TGTGCCAGCAGTTCATGGACTAGCGGGAGCTCAGATACGCAGTATTTT
CDR3 protein: CASSSWTSGSSDTQYF

clone size: .
D gene: .
V gene: TRBV15
J gene: TRBJ1-5
CDR3 DNA: TGTGCCACCAGCAGAGATCCAGGGGACGTGCCCCAGCATTTT
CDR3 protein: CATSRDPGDVPQHF

clone size: .
D gene: .
V gene: TRBV27
J gene: TRBJ2-1
CDR3 DNA: TGTGCCAGCAGTTTTCTGACAGGCCAGTATGAGCAGTTCTTC
CDR3 protein: CASSFLTGQYEQFF

clone size: once
D gene: TRBD2
V gene: TRBV7-9
J gene: TRBJ2-5
CDR3 DNA: TGTGCCAGCAGCCCCCGGGGGAGGGACCAAGAGACCCAGTACTTC
CDR3 protein: CASSPRGRDQETQYF

clone size: once
D gene: TRBD1
V gene: TRBV6-5
J gene: TRBJ1-3
CDR3 DNA: TGTGCCAGCAGTTACTCGGGACAGGTCTCTGGAAACACCATATATTTT
CDR3 protein: CASSYSGQVSGNTIYF

clone size: few
D gene: .
V gene: TRBV28
J gene: TRBJ2-5
CDR3 DNA: TGTGCCAGCAGTGTAATAGAAGGTCGACAAGAGACCCAGTACTTC
CDR3 protein: CASSVIEGRQETQYF

clone size: once
D gene: TRBD1
V gene: TRBV3-1/TRBV3-2
J gene: TRBJ2-2
CDR3 DNA: TGTGCCAGCAGCCAGAGAAGGGGGCTGGGGACCGGGGAGCTGTTTTTT
CDR3 protein: CASSQRRGLGTGELFF

clone size: .
D gene: .
V gene: TRBV7-9
J gene: TRBJ1-2
CDR3 DNA: TGTGCCAGCAGCTCTGAGGGCTATGGCTACACCTTC
CDR3 protein: CASSSEGYGYTF

clone size: .
D gene: TRBD2
V gene: TRBV30
J gene: TRBJ2-7
CDR3 DNA: TGTGCCTGGGGGACTAGTCTCTACGAGCAGTACTTC
CDR3 protein: CAWGTSLYEQYF

clone size: .
D gene: TRBD2
V gene: TRBV7-6
J gene: TRBJ2-6
CDR3 DNA: TGTGCCAGCAGCTCGAGGGCAGGGAGGGCTGGGGCCAACGTCCTGACTTTC
CDR3 protein: CASSSRAGRAGANVLTF

clone size: few
D gene: TRBD2
V gene: TRBV5-6
J gene: TRBJ2-2
CDR3 DNA: TGTGCCAGCAGCGGGGGACTAGCGGGAGGGCCGTTCTCCGGGGAGCTGTTTTTT
CDR3 protein: CASSGGLAGGPFSGELFF

clone size: .
D gene: TRBD1
V gene: TRBV28
J gene: TRBJ1-1
CDR3 DNA: TGTGCCAGCAGTTCCCGACAGGGGTGGTACACTGAAGCTTTCTTT
CDR3 protein: CASSSRQGWYTEAFF

clone size: .
D gene: .
V gene: TRBV2
J gene: TRBJ2-7
CDR3 DNA: TGTGCCAGCAGTGAAGGGGGGGGGACACGCTCCTACGAGCAGTACTTC
CDR3 protein: CASSEGGGTRSYEQYF

clone size: .
D gene: .
V gene: TRBV7-2
J gene: TRBJ1-3
CDR3 DNA: TGTGCCAGCAGCCCAGAAGGAAACACTGGAAACACCATATATTTT
CDR3 protein: CASSPEGNTGNTIYF

clone size: .
D gene: .
V gene: TRBV18
J gene: TRBJ1-4
CDR3 DNA: TGTGCCAGCTCACCTCCCCAACAGAATGAAAAACTGTTTTTT
CDR3 protein: CASSPPQQNEKLFF

clone size: .
D gene: TRBD1
V gene: TRBV5-1
J gene: TRBJ2-7
CDR3 DNA: TGCGCCAGCAGCTTGGAGACAGGGGCCTTCTACGAGCAGTACTTC
CDR3 protein: CASSLETGAFYEQYF

clone size: .
D gene: .
V gene: TRBV15
J gene: TRBJ1-5
CDR3 DNA: TGTGCCACCAGCCCCCGACTACAGGGCAACAATCAGCCCCAGCATTTT
CDR3 protein: CATSPRLQGNNQPQHF

clone size: once
D gene: .
V gene: TRBV28
J gene: TRBJ2-3
CDR3 DNA: TGTGCCAGCAGTTGGAACACCCCAGATACGCAGTATTTT
CDR3 protein: CASSWNTPDTQYF

clone size: .
D gene: TRBD1
V gene: TRBV19
J gene: TRBJ2-1
CDR3 DNA: TGTGCCAGTATGGGGCAGGGGGCCTACAATGAGCAGTTCTTC
CDR3 protein: CASMGQGAYNEQFF

clone size: .
D gene: TRBD2
V gene: TRBV18
J gene: TRBJ2-7
CDR3 DNA: TGTGCCAGCTCACCACCTGTGGGAGGGCAGTCCTCCTACGAGCAGTACTTC
CDR3 protein: CASSPPVGGQSSYEQYF

clone size: .
D gene: .
V gene: TRBV24-1
J gene: TRBJ1-2
CDR3 DNA: TGTGCCACCAGTGATGACGACGGACGTCTAAATGGCTACACCTTC
CDR3 protein: CATSDDDGRLNGYTF

clone size: .
D gene: TRBD2
V gene: TRBV5-4
J gene: TRBJ2-1
CDR3 DNA: TGTGCCAGCAGCCCGCCGACTAGCGGGAACTACAATGAGCAGTTCTTC
CDR3 protein: CASSPPTSGNYNEQFF